Listed here are 18 T cell receptor beta chains from one sample, sequenced in a study of blood T cells in healthy people across ages. Through a sample-barcoded 5' primer and a J-beta primer mix, a second PCR was run for roughly 6 to 11 cycles. Using its own MiXCR run on the 5' RACE reads, TCRdb lists one record per CDR3 protein. The sample comprises around 800,000 distinct CDR3 sequences, less than 60% of which are singletons, and about a sixth rests with the top ten. Sequences were obtained from blood. The receptors derive from a man older than 75 in good health.

The V and J genes are TRBV7-9 and TRBJ2-7; weak D call: TRBD1 (7 bases). V was cut by 5 bases and J by 4 bases, with 21 bases left in between. The CDR3 totals 16 residues. Germline V CDR1 and CDR2: SEHNR, FQNEAQ (reference sequence). The CDR3: CASSPYGEQGRYEQYF. CDR3 coding DNA: TGTGCCAGCAGCCCTTACGGAGAACAGGGGAGGTACGAGCAGTACTTC.

This clonotype showed up just a few times. V gene TRBV12-3 or TRBV12-4 combines with J gene TRBJ2-4; 8 nucleotides align to TRBD2. V was pared by 2 bases and J by 5 bases, with 5 bases of the junction left unmatched. The CDR3 is 15 amino acids. The CDR3 protein is CASSLSGGLENIQYF. The CDR3 DNA sequence: TGTGCCAGCAGTTTATCGGGGGGGTTAGAAAACATTCAGTACTTC.

This clonotype showed up just once. The chain has TRBV5-1 and TRBJ2-2; 8 bases align to TRBD2. Germline CDR1 reads SGHRS; CDR2 reads YFSETQ. V dropped 1 base and J dropped 6; count of bases not matched to a gene: 8. The CDR3 sequence is 16 residues long. The DNA of the CDR3 is TGCGCCAGCAGCTTGCTTGTGAGCGGGAGTTCCGGGGAGCTGTTTTTT. Protein product: CASSLLVSGSSGELFF.

The chain couples TRBV15 to TRBJ2-1; TRBD1 or TRBD2 may be the D gene (5 bases each). V lost 1 base and J 6 bases, leaving 10 bases between the germline ends. The CDR3 covers 14 residues. CDR1 and CDR2 from the germline V gene are LNHNV and YYDKDF (reference sequence). CDR3 sequence reads: CATSRVRGPNEQFF. The CDR3 coding sequence is TGTGCCACCAGCAGAGTCCGGGGCCCCAATGAGCAGTTCTTC. The whole variable domain, filled in from reference TRBV15 and TRBJ2-1, reads DAMVIQNPRYQVTQFGKPVTLSCSQTLNHNVMYWYQQKSSQAPKLLFHYYDKDFNNEADTPDNFQSRRPNTSFCFLDIRSPGLGDTAMYLCATSRVRGPNEQFFGPGTRLTVL.

This clonotype was seen a handful of times. One junction end does not reproduce the germline sequence, and a read error may be involved. The chain has TRBV7-2 and TRBJ1-4; no firm D call. The germline V gene encodes CDR1 SGHTA and CDR2 FQGNSA. This CDR3 has 15 amino acids. CDR3 residues: CASSLASGLNEKLFF. The CDR3 region has the DNA TGTGCCAGCAGCCTAGCATCCGGTCTTAATGAAAAACTGTTTTTT.

The chain combines TRBV5-1 with TRBJ1-4; perhaps TRBD1 as D (6 bases). Trimming took 8 bases from V and 6 from J, leaving 20 bases between them. Germline V gene data show CDR1 as SGHRS and CDR2 as YFSETQ. The CDR3 has 15 residues. The CDR3 reads CASCLGGTSDEKLFF. The CDR3, as DNA: TGCGCCAGTTGCCTGGGTGGGACATCGGATGAAAAACTGTTTTTT.

In DNA form, the CDR3 reads TGCAGCCTAACTACCAGAGATACGCAGTATTTT. It encodes CSLTTRDTQYF. The chain couples TRBV29-1 to TRBJ2-3; D is unresolved. V gave up 8 bases and J gave up 5 bases, with 11 bases separating them. CDR3 size: 11 residues. Germline loops: CDR1 SQVTM, CDR2 ANQGSEA.

The chain has TRBV6-2 or TRBV6-3 and TRBJ1-4; D not certain. The ends were cut back, 9 bases at V and 8 bases at J, with 16 bases in the middle. Germline V gene data show CDR1 as MNHEY and CDR2 as SVGEGT. CDR3 length: 13 amino acids. The CDR3 region is CASKGGWREKLFF. For the CDR3, the DNA is TGTGCCAGTAAAGGCGGATGGCGCGAAAAACTGTTTTTT.

This clonotype was seen repeatedly, ten times or more. V usage is TRBV20-1 and J usage is TRBJ2-5; 7 bases fit TRBD2. Germline values: CDR1 DFQATT, CDR2 SNEGSKA (reference sequence). V lost 5 bases to trimming and J lost 2 bases; unmatched junction nucleotides: 5. The CDR3 runs 13 residues. CDR3 nucleotide sequence: TGCAGTGCTGATTACGGGGGGCAAGAGACCCAGTACTTC. Its protein product is CSADYGGQETQYF.

The chain joins TRBV27 to TRBJ2-4; the match to TRBD1 covers 12 bases. Matching the DNA end better, TRBJ2-7 makes the J call doubtful. Germline V CDR1 and CDR2: MNHEY, SMNVEV (reference sequence). This CDR3 region has 15 residues. CDR3 DNA: TGTGCCAGCAGCCTAGGGACAGGGGGCGCAAACGAGCAGTACTTC. It specifies CASSLGTGGANEQYF.

This clonotype was seen more than once but under ten times. The chain uses TRBV29-1 and TRBJ2-1, with 9 bases aligning to TRBD2. The J call could be wrong; TRBJ2-7 is a better fit for the DNA end. The CDR3 runs 16 residues. The V gene's germline CDR1 is SQVTM and CDR2 ANQGSEA. CDR3 nucleotides: TGCAGCGTTGAGGGCCAGACTAGCGGACTTTACAATGAGCAGTACTTC. Protein product: CSVEGQTSGLYNEQYF.

This clonotype was seen many times. The V gene is TRBV12-3 or TRBV12-4, the J gene TRBJ2-3, with TRBD2 matching over 11 bases. The CDR3 sequence is 16 residues long. Germline trimming cut 4 bases from V and 6 bases from J; bases unmatched to any gene: 9. Here the CDR3 reads CASSSGLAGPGDTQYF. The CDR3 DNA sequence: TGTGCCAGCAGTTCTGGACTAGCGGGTCCTGGGGATACGCAGTATTTT.

This clonotype was detected many times. The chain joins TRBV28 to TRBJ2-7; 7 nucleotides align to TRBD1. V was clipped by 6 bases and J by 2 bases; unmatched bases: 7. The CDR3 is 14 amino acids. From germline, CDR1 is MDHEN and CDR2 SYDVKM. This CDR3 reads CASRAGTVTYEQYF. The CDR3 DNA is TGTGCCAGCAGGGCCGGGACAGTCACCTACGAGCAGTACTTC.

For the CDR3, the DNA is TGTGCCAGCAGGGATCGGGGACAGGGGGCGAAAGAGACCCAGTACTTC. Translation gives CASRDRGQGAKETQYF. This chain uses TRBV12-3 or TRBV12-4 with TRBJ2-5; 12 bases align to TRBD1. The J segment lost 3 bases and the V segment lost 6 bases, leaving 8 bases of the junction unmatched. The CDR3 totals 16 residues.

The chain carries TRBV30 and TRBJ1-2; D might be TRBD1 (6 bases). The germline V gene has CDR1 GTSNPN and CDR2 SVGIG (reference sequence). The CDR3 runs 14 residues. V gave up 5 bases and J gave up 0 bases, with 13 bases separating them. CDR3 amino acids: CAWHPTGPNYGYTF. The CDR3 region has the DNA TGTGCCTGGCACCCGACAGGACCTAACTATGGCTACACCTTC.

The chain employs TRBV6-4 and TRBJ1-5; maybe TRBD1 (6 bases). Trimming stripped 8 bases from V and 7 bases from J, with 18 bases between. Looked up from germline, CDR1 is MRHNA and CDR2 is SNTAGT. The length of the CDR3 is 14 residues. CDR3 coding DNA: TGTGCCAGCCACCTACAGGGTCGGGCACAGCCCCAGCATTTT. Amino acids: CASHLQGRAQPQHF.

This clonotype was detected only a few times. The rearrangement uses TRBV6-1 and TRBJ2-1; 12 positions match TRBD2. V shed 6 bases, J shed 7 bases, and the junction held 13 bases outside the gene matches. CDR3 length: 17 amino acids. Germline V gives CDR1 MNHNS, CDR2 SASEGT. The CDR3 nucleotides read TGTGCCAGCAGACGGGGGGGGGCTAGCGGGAGGGAAAATGAGCAGTTCTTC. Translating it yields CASRRGGASGRENEQFF.

In regard to this clonotype: This could be a read error, since a much larger clone is one nucleotide away. The rearrangement links TRBV12-3 or TRBV12-4 to TRBJ2-3; D remains unclear. Trimming removed 8 bases at V and 3 bases at J, with 6 bases between. CDR3 length equals 11 residues. Written as DNA, the CDR3 is TGTGCCAGCGGCCGAACAGATACGCAGTATTTT. Its protein is CASGRTDTQYF.